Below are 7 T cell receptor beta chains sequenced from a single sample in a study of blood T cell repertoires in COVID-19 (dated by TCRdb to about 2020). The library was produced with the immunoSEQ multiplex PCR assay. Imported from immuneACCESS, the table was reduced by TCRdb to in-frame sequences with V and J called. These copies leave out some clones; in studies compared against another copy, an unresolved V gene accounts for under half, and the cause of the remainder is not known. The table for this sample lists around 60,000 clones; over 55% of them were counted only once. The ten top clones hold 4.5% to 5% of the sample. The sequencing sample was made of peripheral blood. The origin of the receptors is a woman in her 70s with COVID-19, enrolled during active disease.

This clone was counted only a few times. CDR3 bases: TGTGCCAGCAGCTTCCAGGGGGCGCGGACAGATACGCAGTATTTT. Translating it yields CASSFQGARTDTQYF. The chain joins TRBV7-2 to TRBJ2-3; 8 positions match TRBD1. Germline V gene lookup returns CDR1 SGHTA and CDR2 FQGNSA. Losses at the gene ends were 3 bases for V and 3 bases for J; bases not matched to a gene: 5. The CDR3 totals 15 residues.

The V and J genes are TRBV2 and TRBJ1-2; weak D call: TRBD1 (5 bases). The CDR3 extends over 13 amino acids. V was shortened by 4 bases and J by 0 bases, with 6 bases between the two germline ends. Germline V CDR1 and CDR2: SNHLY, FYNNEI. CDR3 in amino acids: CASSATANYGYTF. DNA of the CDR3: TGTGCCAGCAGTGCGACAGCTAACTATGGCTACACCTTC.

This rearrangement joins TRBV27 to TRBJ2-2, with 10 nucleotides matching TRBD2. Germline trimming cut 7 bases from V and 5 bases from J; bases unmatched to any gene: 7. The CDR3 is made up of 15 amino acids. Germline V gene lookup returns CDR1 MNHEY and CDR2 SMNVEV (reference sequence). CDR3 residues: CASIGSGGVTGELFF. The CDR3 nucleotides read TGTGCCAGCATCGGGAGCGGGGGGGTTACCGGGGAGCTGTTTTTT.

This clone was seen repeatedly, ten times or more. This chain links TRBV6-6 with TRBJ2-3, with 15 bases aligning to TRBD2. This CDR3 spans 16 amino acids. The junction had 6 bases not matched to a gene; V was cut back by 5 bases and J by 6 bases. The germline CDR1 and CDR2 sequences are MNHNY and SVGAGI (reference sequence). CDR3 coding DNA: TGTGCCAGCAGTAGGACTAGCGGGAGGGGGGGGGATACGCAGTATTTT. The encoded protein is CASSRTSGRGGDTQYF.

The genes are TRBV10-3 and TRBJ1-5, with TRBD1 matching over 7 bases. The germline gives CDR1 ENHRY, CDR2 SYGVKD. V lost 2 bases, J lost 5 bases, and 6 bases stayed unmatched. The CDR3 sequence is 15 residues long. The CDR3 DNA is TGTGCCATCAGTGAGGGGACAGACAAGCATCAGCCCCAGCATTTT. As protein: CAISEGTDKHQPQHF.

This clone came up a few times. The DNA for the CDR3 is TGTGCCAGCGAGGTTGCCACTGAAGCTTTCTTT. It encodes CASEVATEAFF. The chain carries TRBV28 and TRBJ1-1; D remains ambiguous. CDR3 size: 11 residues. Trimming cost V 8 bases and J 4 bases, with 8 bases left between them. Germline CDR1 and CDR2: MDHEN and SYDVKM.

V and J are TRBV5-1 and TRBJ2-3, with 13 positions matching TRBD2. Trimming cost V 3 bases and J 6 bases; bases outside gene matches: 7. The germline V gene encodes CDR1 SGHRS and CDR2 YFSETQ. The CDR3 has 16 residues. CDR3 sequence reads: CASSSGTSGRADTQYF. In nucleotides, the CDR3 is TGCGCCAGCAGCTCGGGTACTAGCGGGAGGGCTGATACGCAGTATTTT.